This entry concerns a single T cell receptor beta chain. This clone has just a few counts. Its antigen remains unidentified. No much larger clone is present one base from it, and per-base qualities are unavailable. The High Capacity cDNA Reverse Transcription Kit was used to reverse transcribe all of the isolated RNA, meaning that expressed TCRB transcripts were what got sequenced. Deep immunoSEQ sequencing was applied to naive, central memory and regulatory T cell samples, giving an average of roughly 3.5 million total reads per sample. Sorted cells were lysed in RLT buffer and RNA was extracted with DNase-treated RNeasy Micro or Mini kits, depending on cell number. To prevent cross-contamination, each cell subset was processed individually, whereas patient and healthy donor samples were processed jointly. TCRB sequences were amplified from cDNA with the immunoSEQ multiplex PCR, producing 87-bp fragments spanning the CDR3 region. Amplicons were sequenced on the Illumina HiSeq platform. The authors' analysis ran thus. PCR bias was corrected computationally using synthetic template baselines, and reads within Hamming distance 2 were collapsed, with unmergeable singletons discarded. Reads were aligned against IMGT so that V, D and J genes, CDR3 length and insertions or deletions at six rearrangement sites could be assigned. Within each subset, clonotype counts were normalized to sorted cell number, after which true diversity and Gini coefficients were computed with the tcR R package. The overlap coefficient, calculated on TCRB nucleotide sequences, was used to measure repertoire sharing. Out-of-frame TCRB sequences from naive cells were analyzed as a proxy for the pre-selection repertoire. As stored in TCRdb, this immuneACCESS dataset retains in-frame rearrangements with V and J assigned. A fraction of the clones does not appear; measured against another copy, unresolved V genes explain less than half of the discrepancy, and the remainder lacks a known reason. V and J calls and clone size follow that table, whereas D and trimming were derived from the DNA. The sample yields hundreds of thousands of clones; roughly 17% were counted once. The top ten clonotypes cover 0.02% to 0.025% of the sample.

This sample stems from a study of beta chain features in type 1 diabetes (dated by TCRdb to between 2017 and 2018). As for the study more broadly: No differences in mean age, gender distribution, total cell number or subset yield were found between patients and healthy donors. The study compared the TCRB repertoires of sorted circulating CD4+ T cell subsets in recently diagnosed type 1 diabetes patients with those in matched healthy donors. A total of roughly 99 million sorted cells were examined across all samples, and the number of cells per subset was strongly correlated with RNA yield. Regulatory and stem cell-like memory subsets were obtained from only 8 patients and about 8 healthy donors, while naive and central memory subsets were obtained from all 30 or so donors.

A single peripheral blood draw of about 116 mL on average was collected from each donor into heparinised tubes. A BD FACSAria II and a panel including CD45RO, CCR7, CD25, CD127, CD95 and CD27 were used to sort naive, central memory, regulatory and stem cell-like memory CD4+ T cells. A purity above 98% was achieved for all sorted populations. Right away, PBMCs were isolated by Lymphoprep density gradient centrifugation and were stained directly, with no culture step. Samples were stained and sorted in pairs, with one healthy donor and one patient per experiment, so that batch effects were minimized. What the work shows at the level of the full study, not this receptor alone: In all four CD4+ subsets, TCRB CDR3 length was moderately but significantly shorter in type 1 diabetes patients. HLA sub-analyses involved small numbers of individuals, so any influence of HLA type on TCRB rearrangement remained unresolved. Shorter templates might have been favored by PCR, but patient and control samples were amplified and corrected together, so both groups would have been affected equally by any skew. At VDJ recombination sites, type 1 diabetes patients had fewer insertions and more deleted nucleotides, which implies abnormalities in thymic rearrangement. Because cDNA was sequenced instead of genomic DNA, activated cells with high expression could be over-represented, although the groups did not differ in activation or CD3 levels. Naive, central memory and regulatory TCRB repertoires appeared to be more similar among patients than among healthy donors.

Input material: naive CD4+ T cells from blood. Sample cell subset or site, as interpreted from the label and publication: true naive CD4+ T cells. The clonotype was recovered from a woman under 30 in good health.

The DNA reads TGTGCCAGCAGCCAAGCGACAGGCCAAGGGAACACCGGGGAGCTGTTTTTT. Its protein is CASSQATGQGNTGELFF. Rearrangement joined TRBV4-2 to TRBJ2-2; perhaps TRBD1 is the D gene, with 6 bases matching. Trimming removed 1 base from V and 1 base from J, leaving 13 bases between the germline ends. From the germline V gene, CDR1 is LGHNA and CDR2 is YNFKEQ. Measured from the cysteine to the phenylalanine, the CDR3 is 17 residues long. Only the CDR3 region is kept as DNA, spanning 51 bases read in frame from base 1.